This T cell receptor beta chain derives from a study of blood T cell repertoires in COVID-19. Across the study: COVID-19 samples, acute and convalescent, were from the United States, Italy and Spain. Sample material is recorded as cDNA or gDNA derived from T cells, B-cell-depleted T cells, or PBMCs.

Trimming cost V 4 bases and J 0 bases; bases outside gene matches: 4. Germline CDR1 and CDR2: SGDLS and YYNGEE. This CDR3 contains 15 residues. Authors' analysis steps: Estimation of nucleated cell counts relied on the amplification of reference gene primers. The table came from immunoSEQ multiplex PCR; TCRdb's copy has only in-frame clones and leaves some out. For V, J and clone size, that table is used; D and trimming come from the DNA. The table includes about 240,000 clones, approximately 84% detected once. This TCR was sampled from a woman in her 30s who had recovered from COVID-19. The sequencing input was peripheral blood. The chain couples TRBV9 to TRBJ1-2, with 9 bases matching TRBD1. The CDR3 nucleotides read TGTGCCAGCAGCCAAGGACAGGGGACTAACTATGGCTACACCTTC. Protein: CASSQGQGTNYGYTF.